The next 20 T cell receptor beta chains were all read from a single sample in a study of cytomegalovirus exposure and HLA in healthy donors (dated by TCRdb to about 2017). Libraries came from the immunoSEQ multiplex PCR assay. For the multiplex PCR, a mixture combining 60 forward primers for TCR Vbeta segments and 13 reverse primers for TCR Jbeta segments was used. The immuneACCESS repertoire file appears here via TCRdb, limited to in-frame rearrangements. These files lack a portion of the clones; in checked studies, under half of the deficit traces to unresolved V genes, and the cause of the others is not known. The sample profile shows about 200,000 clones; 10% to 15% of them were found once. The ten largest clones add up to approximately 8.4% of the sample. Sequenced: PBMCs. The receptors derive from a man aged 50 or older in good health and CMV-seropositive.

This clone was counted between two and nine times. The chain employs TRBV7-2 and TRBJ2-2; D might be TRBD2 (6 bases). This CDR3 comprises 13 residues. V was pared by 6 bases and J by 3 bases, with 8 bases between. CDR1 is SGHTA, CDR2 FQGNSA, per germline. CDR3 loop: CASRGDYTGELFF. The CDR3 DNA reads TGTGCCAGCAGGGGGGACTACACCGGGGAGCTGTTTTTT. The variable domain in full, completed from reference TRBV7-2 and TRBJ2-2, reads GAGVSQSPSNKVTEKGKDVELRCDPISGHTALYWYRQSLGQGLEFLIYFQGNSAPDKSGLPSDRFSAERTGGSVSTLTIQRTQQEDSAVYLCASRGDYTGELFFGEGSRLTVL.

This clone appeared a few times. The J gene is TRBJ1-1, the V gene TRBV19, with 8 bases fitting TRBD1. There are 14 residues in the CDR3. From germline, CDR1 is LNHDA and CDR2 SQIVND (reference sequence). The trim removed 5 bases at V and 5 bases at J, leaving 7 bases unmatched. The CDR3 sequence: CASSSGQGRTEAFF. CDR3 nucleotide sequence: TGTGCCAGTAGTTCCGGACAGGGACGGACTGAAGCTTTCTTT.

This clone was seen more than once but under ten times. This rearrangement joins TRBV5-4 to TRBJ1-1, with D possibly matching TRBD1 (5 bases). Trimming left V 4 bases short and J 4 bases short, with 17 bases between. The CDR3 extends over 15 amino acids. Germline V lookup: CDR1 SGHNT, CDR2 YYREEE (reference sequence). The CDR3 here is CASSGYGGSGTEAFF. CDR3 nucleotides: TGTGCCAGCAGCGGGTACGGGGGAAGTGGCACTGAAGCTTTCTTT.

This CDR3 reads CASAVGGREGYTF. Here the CDR3 DNA reads TGTGCCAGCGCAGTAGGGGGACGTGAGGGCTACACCTTC. The V call is TRBV2, the J call TRBJ1-2, with D tentatively TRBD1 (6 bases). This CDR3 region has 13 residues. The germline V and J ends were trimmed by 8 bases and 8 bases, with 18 bases remaining between them. The germline gives CDR1 SNHLY, CDR2 FYNNEI.

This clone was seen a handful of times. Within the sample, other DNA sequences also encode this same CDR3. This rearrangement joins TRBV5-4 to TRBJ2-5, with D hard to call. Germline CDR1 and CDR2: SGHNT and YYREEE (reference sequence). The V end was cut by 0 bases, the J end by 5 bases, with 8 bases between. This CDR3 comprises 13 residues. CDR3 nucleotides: TGTGCCAGCAGCTTGGTGGGCAGGGAGACCCAGTACTTC. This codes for CASSLVGRETQYF.

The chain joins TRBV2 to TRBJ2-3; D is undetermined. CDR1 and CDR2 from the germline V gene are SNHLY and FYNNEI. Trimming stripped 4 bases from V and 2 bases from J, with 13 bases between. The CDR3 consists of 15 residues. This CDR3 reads CASSGSRPDTDTQYF. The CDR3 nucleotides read TGTGCCAGCAGTGGTTCCAGGCCCGACACAGATACGCAGTATTTT.

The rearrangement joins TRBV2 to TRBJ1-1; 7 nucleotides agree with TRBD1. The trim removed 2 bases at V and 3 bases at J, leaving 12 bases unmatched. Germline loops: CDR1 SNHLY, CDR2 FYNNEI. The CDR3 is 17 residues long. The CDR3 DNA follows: TGTGCCAGCAGTGAAATAGAAGGGGGCGCTAGGGACACTGAAGCTTTCTTT. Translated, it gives CASSEIEGGARDTEAFF.

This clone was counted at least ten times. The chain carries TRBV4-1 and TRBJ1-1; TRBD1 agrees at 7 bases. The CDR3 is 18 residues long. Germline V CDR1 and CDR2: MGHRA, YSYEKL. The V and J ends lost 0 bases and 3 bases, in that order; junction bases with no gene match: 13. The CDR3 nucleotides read TGCGCCAGCAGCCAAGATGGGGACAGAAAGACTCTTGACACTGAAGCTTTCTTT. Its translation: CASSQDGDRKTLDTEAFF.

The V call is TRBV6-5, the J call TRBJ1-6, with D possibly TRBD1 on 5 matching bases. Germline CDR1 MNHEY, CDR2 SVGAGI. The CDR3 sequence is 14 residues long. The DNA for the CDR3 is TGTACCTCCCAGGGACTAACCTATAATTCACCCCTCCACTTT. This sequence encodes CTSQGLTYNSPLHF.

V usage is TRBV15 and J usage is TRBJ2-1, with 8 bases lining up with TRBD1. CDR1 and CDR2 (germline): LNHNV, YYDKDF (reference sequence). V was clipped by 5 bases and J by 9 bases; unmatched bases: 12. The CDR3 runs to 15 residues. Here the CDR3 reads CATSLQLQGAGEQFF. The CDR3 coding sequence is TGTGCCACCAGCTTGCAGCTCCAGGGGGCCGGTGAGCAGTTCTTC.

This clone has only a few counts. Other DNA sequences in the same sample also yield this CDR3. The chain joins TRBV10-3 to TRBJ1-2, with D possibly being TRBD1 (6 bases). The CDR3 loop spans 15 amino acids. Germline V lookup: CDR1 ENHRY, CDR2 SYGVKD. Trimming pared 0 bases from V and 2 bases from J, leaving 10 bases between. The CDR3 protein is CAISESQGYNYGYTF. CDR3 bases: TGTGCCATCAGTGAGTCACAGGGATACAACTATGGCTACACCTTC.

CDR3: CASSPTGHSSYEQYF. The CDR3 nucleotides are TGTGCCAGCAGCCCTACGGGACATTCCTCCTACGAGCAGTACTTC. This rearrangement joins TRBV4-2 to TRBJ2-7; D may be TRBD1 (6 bases). Germline V gene data show CDR1 as LGHNA and CDR2 as YNFKEQ. CDR3 length: 15 amino acids. V was cut by 4 bases and J by 0 bases, with 13 bases left in between.

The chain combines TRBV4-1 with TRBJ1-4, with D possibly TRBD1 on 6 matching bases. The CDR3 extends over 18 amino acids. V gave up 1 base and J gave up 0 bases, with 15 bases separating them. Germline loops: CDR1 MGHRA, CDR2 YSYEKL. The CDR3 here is CASSQVGRGGATNEKLFF. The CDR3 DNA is TGCGCCAGCAGCCAAGTCGGGCGGGGGGGCGCAACTAATGAAAAACTGTTTTTT.

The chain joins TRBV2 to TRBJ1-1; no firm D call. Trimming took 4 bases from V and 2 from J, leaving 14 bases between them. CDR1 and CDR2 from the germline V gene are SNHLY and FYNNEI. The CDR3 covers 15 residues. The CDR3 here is CASSGVPGTNTEAFF. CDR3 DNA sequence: TGTGCCAGCAGTGGAGTCCCAGGAACCAACACTGAAGCTTTCTTT.

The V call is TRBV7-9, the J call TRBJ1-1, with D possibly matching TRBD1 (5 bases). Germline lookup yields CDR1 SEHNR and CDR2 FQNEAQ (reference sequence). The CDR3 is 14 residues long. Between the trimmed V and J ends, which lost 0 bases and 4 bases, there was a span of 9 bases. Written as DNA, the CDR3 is TGTGCCAGCAGCTTAGCGCTGGGGGGCACTGAAGCTTTCTTT. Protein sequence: CASSLALGGTEAFF.

The CDR3 DNA sequence: TGTGCCAGCAGCTTAGAGTCAGGGATGGTAGGGCCTGAAGCTTTCTTT. This encodes CASSLESGMVGPEAFF. The chain is built from TRBV7-2 and TRBJ1-1; possibly TRBD1 for D (5 bases). This CDR3 has 16 amino acids. V was shortened by 1 base and J by 6 bases, with 18 bases between the two germline ends. Germline V gene lookup returns CDR1 SGHTA and CDR2 FQGNSA.

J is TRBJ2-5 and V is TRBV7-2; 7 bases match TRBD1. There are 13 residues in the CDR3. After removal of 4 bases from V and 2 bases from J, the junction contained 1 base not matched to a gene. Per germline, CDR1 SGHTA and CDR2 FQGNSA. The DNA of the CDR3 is TGTGCCAGCAGCTGGGACAGACAAGAGACCCAGTACTTC. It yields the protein CASSWDRQETQYF.

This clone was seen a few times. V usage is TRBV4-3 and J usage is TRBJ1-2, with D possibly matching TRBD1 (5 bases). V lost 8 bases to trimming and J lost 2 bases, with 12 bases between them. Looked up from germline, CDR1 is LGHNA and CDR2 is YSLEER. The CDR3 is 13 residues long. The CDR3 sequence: CASRRDLNYGYTF. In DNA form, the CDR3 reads TGCGCCAGCCGAAGGGACTTAAACTATGGCTACACCTTC.

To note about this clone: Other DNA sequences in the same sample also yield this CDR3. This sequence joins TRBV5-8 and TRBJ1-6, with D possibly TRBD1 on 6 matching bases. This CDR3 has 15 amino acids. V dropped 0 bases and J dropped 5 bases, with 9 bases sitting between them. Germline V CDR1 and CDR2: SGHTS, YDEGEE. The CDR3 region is CASSLGDTHNSPLHF. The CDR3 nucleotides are TGTGCCAGCAGCTTGGGGGACACCCATAATTCACCCCTCCACTTT.

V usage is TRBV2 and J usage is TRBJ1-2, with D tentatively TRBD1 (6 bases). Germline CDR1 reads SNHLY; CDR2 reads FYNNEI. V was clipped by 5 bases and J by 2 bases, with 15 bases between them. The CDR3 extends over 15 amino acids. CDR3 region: CASSRAGDTNYGYTF. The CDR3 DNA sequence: TGTGCCAGCAGTCGGGCCGGGGACACCAACTATGGCTACACCTTC.